The clone carrying this TCR beta chain was detected a few times. The sample comes from a study of ipilimumab plus nivolumab after autologous stem cell transplantation. Overall study context: Typical patient got four to six ipilimumab doses and about eight nivolumab doses (median).

V was clipped by 3 bases and J by 7 bases, with 19 bases between them. The CDR3 has 16 residues. Per the germline V gene, CDR1 is MGHRA and CDR2 is YSYEKL. Patients got ipilimumab 1 mg/kg beginning 14 to 28 days post-transplant. Libraries were prepared by immunoSEQ multiplex PCR; TCRdb keeps only in-frame clonotypes and omits some of them. The sample contains fewer than 25,000 clones, around 81% of which appear only once. The chain has TRBV4-1 and TRBJ2-1, with a tentative D call TRBD2 (5 bases). The sequenced sample was PBMCs, obtained in a trial of ipilimumab plus nivolumab as post-transplant consolidation. This TCR derives from a male donor with diffuse large B-cell lymphoma. The CDR3 is CASSHGAGPRGNEQFF. CDR3 coding DNA: TGCGCCAGCAGCCATGGAGCCGGGCCCAGAGGGAATGAGCAGTTCTTC.